These 25 T cell receptor beta chains were all obtained from the same sample, sequenced in a study of T cells after yellow fever vaccination. TCRdb processed the 5' RACE reads anew with MiXCR; each CDR3 protein has one entry. The profile shows about 240,000 distinct CDR3 sequences, less than 8.5% of them singletons. The sequencing here drew on CD4+ T cells sorted from PBMCs, taken 15 days after the yellow fever booster vaccination. The receptors stem from a young man who received the YFV17D yellow fever vaccine.

This rearrangement joins TRBV19 to TRBJ2-7, with D tentatively TRBD1 (6 bases). The V gene lost 7 bases and the J gene lost 5 bases, with 9 bases spanning the gap. The CDR3 consists of 11 residues. CDR1 LNHDA and CDR2 SQIVND come from the germline V gene (reference sequence). CDR3 sequence reads: CASKYRDEQYF. The CDR3 DNA sequence: TGTGCCAGTAAATACAGGGACGAGCAGTACTTC.

This clonotype occurred many times. V is TRBV28 and J is TRBJ2-7; weak D call: TRBD1 (5 bases). CDR1 MDHEN and CDR2 SYDVKM come from the germline V gene. V was trimmed by 5 bases and J by 1 base, leaving 18 bases between them. The CDR3 totals 16 residues. This CDR3 is CASSTHGGADSYEQYF. As DNA, the CDR3 is TGTGCCAGCAGTACCCACGGTGGGGCGGATTCCTACGAGCAGTACTTC.

This clonotype appeared a few times. The V gene is TRBV7-2, the J gene TRBJ2-7; perhaps TRBD2 as D (5 bases). The CDR3 totals 14 residues. V lost 4 bases and J lost 3, with 13 bases in between. The germline V gene has CDR1 SGHTA and CDR2 FQGNSA. The CDR3 coding sequence is TGTGCCAGCAGCTATACGGACTCCCTCTACGAGCAGTACTTC. Translation: CASSYTDSLYEQYF.

Many counts were recorded for this clonotype. The chain joins TRBV20-1 to TRBJ2-5; D remains unclear. CDR1 and CDR2 (germline): DFQATT, SNEGSKA (reference sequence). V lost 0 bases and J lost 14, with 13 bases in between. This CDR3 region has 11 residues. The CDR3: CSARDPTFSYF. The CDR3 DNA follows: TGCAGTGCTAGAGACCCAACCTTCTCTTACTTC.

This clonotype was seen many times. The chain employs TRBV19 and TRBJ1-1; 8 nucleotides align to TRBD1. CDR3 length: 14 residues. Germline trimming cut 5 bases from V and 3 bases from J; bases unmatched to any gene: 5. Per germline, CDR1 LNHDA and CDR2 SQIVND (reference sequence). DNA of the CDR3: TGTGCCAGTAGTGTGACAGGGGTGGACACTGAAGCTTTCTTT. As protein: CASSVTGVDTEAFF.

This clonotype was counted between two and nine times. V gene TRBV6-5 combines with J gene TRBJ2-7; no clear D gene. The germline V and J ends were trimmed by 0 bases and 6 bases, with 12 bases remaining between them. Looked up from germline, CDR1 is MNHEY and CDR2 is SVGAGI. This CDR3 is built from 14 residues. CDR3 nucleotide sequence: TGTGCCAGCAGTTACTCAGGGAATTCGGTCGAGCAGTACTTC. Its translation is CASSYSGNSVEQYF.

This chain joins TRBV4-2 and TRBJ2-1; 10 bases are shared with TRBD2. The junction had 7 bases not matched to a gene; V was cut back by 3 bases and J by 2 bases. Per the germline V gene, CDR1 is LGHNA and CDR2 is YNFKEQ. There are 17 residues in the CDR3. CDR3 nucleotides: TGTGCCAGCAGCCACGAACAACTAGCGGGACCCTACAATGAGCAGTTCTTC. It codes for CASSHEQLAGPYNEQFF.

The CDR3 sequence is CASSFIGGGPGYTF. The CDR3 DNA sequence: TGTGCCAGCAGTTTTATCGGGGGGGGTCCTGGCTACACCTTC. The chain employs TRBV12-3 or TRBV12-4 and TRBJ1-2; TRBD1 is a possible D gene (5 bases). Between the trimmed V and J ends, which lost 3 bases and 7 bases, there was a span of 15 bases. The CDR3 is 14 residues long.

The rearrangement joins TRBV11-2 to TRBJ2-3; D tentatively fits TRBD1 or TRBD2 (5 bases each). Trimming left V 6 bases short and J 0 bases short, with 16 bases between. Germline CDR1 SGHAT, CDR2 FQNNGV. There are 16 residues in the CDR3. The DNA of the CDR3 is TGTGCCAGCAGATACGAGGGGTCTATAAGCACAGATACGCAGTATTTT. Its translation: CASRYEGSISTDTQYF.

The V call is TRBV29-1, the J call TRBJ2-7; 11 bases fit TRBD2. CDR1 SQVTM and CDR2 ANQGSEA come from the germline V gene. The CDR3 has 14 residues. Trimming took 7 bases from V and 3 from J; bases not matched to a gene: 8. CDR3 loop: CSAEQTSGGYEQYF. CDR3 DNA: TGCAGCGCCGAACAAACTAGCGGGGGCTACGAGCAGTACTTC.

The chain has TRBV12-3 or TRBV12-4 and TRBJ1-2, with D unclear. CDR3 length: 12 residues. V lost 6 bases, J lost 4 bases, and 9 bases lay in between. The DNA for the CDR3 is TGTGCCAGCAGCCTACACAGCTATGGCTACACCTTC. It codes for CASSLHSYGYTF.

This clonotype was seen a few times. This chain uses TRBV4-1 with TRBJ2-3; 11 nucleotides align to TRBD2. The J segment lost 5 bases and the V segment lost 0 bases, leaving 7 bases of the junction unmatched. Germline V gene lookup returns CDR1 MGHRA and CDR2 YSYEKL. The CDR3 extends over 17 amino acids. Written as DNA, the CDR3 is TGCGCCAGCAGCCAAGATTTTAGGCTAGCGGGAGGAGATACGCAGTATTTT. Protein sequence: CASSQDFRLAGGDTQYF.

This rearrangement joins TRBV18 to TRBJ2-3, with D unresolved. Deletions cut 2 bases from V and 6 bases from J, with 6 bases between. Germline values: CDR1 KGHSH, CDR2 LQKENI. The CDR3 length is 12 residues. As DNA, the CDR3 is TGTGCCAGCTCACCATGGGCCGATACGCAGTATTTT. This translates into CASSPWADTQYF.

This clonotype was detected many times. V usage is TRBV20-1 and J usage is TRBJ2-3, with TRBD2 matching over 9 bases. The CDR3 extends over 14 amino acids. Germline loops: CDR1 DFQATT, CDR2 SNEGSKA (reference sequence). With V trimmed by 3 bases and J by 12 bases, 13 bases remained unmatched. The CDR3 region has the DNA TGCAGTGCTAGTTCTGCTAGCGGGAACATCCCCCAGTATTTT. As protein: CSASSASGNIPQYF.

V and J are TRBV18 and TRBJ2-5; 7 bases are a match to TRBD2. The CDR3 totals 15 residues. V was pared by 0 bases and J by 4 bases, with 5 bases of the junction left unmatched. Per the germline V gene, CDR1 is KGHSH and CDR2 is LQKENI. The CDR3 nucleotides are TGTGCCAGCTCACCACCGGCGGGAGCCCCAGAGACCCAGTACTTC. As protein: CASSPPAGAPETQYF. The complete variable domain, with remaining parts taken from reference TRBV18 and TRBJ2-5, reads NAGVMQNPRHLVRRRGQEARLRCSPMKGHSHVYWYRQLPEEGLKFMVYLQKENIIDESGMPKERFSAEFPKEGPSILRIQQVVRGDSAAYFCASSPPAGAPETQYFGPGTRLLVL.

This clonotype appeared many times. The chain joins TRBV20-1 to TRBJ1-1, with D possibly matching TRBD1 (5 bases). This CDR3 has 13 amino acids. V shed 4 bases and J shed 0 bases, with 9 bases lying between them. Germline CDR1 is DFQATT and CDR2 is SNEGSKA (reference sequence). This CDR3 reads CSATGGVNTEAFF. The DNA of the CDR3 is TGCAGTGCTACGGGGGGAGTGAACACTGAAGCTTTCTTT.

This clonotype turned up a few times. J is TRBJ2-1 and V is TRBV6-2 or TRBV6-3; D may be TRBD2 (6 bases). The CDR3 sequence is 13 residues long. Trimming cost V 6 bases and J 8 bases, with 14 bases left between them. Germline-derived CDR1 and CDR2 are MNHEY and SVGEGT. CDR3 in amino acids: CASRRVGEDEQFF. In nucleotides, the CDR3 is TGTGCCAGCAGAAGAGTAGGGGAGGATGAGCAGTTCTTC.

Ten or more counts support this clonotype. The chain joins TRBV12-3 or TRBV12-4 to TRBJ2-7; D not certain. V was trimmed by 7 bases and J by 2 bases, leaving 15 bases between them. CDR3 length equals 14 residues. In DNA form, the CDR3 reads TGTGCCAGCACCCTAGGAGTAGCACCCTACGAGCAGTACTTC. Protein: CASTLGVAPYEQYF.

This sequence joins TRBV4-3 and TRBJ2-1; D is perhaps TRBD2 (6 bases). Between the trimmed V and J ends, which lost 1 base and 2 bases, there was a span of 9 bases. The V gene's germline CDR1 is LGHNA and CDR2 YSLEER. This CDR3 has 15 residues. This CDR3 reads CASSQGGTPYNEQFF. The CDR3 coding sequence is TGCGCCAGCAGCCAAGGGGGGACTCCCTACAATGAGCAGTTCTTC.

At least ten counts were recorded for this clonotype. The rearrangement uses TRBV10-3 and TRBJ2-1, with 7 nucleotides matching TRBD2. Germline values: CDR1 ENHRY, CDR2 SYGVKD. There are 13 residues in the CDR3. The V gene end was trimmed by 9 bases and the J gene end by 0 bases; junction bases not matched to a gene: 2. The CDR3: CAMRESSYNEQFF. CDR3 nucleotides: TGTGCCATGCGGGAGAGCTCCTACAATGAGCAGTTCTTC.

This clonotype was seen a few times. The rearrangement links TRBV14 to TRBJ2-1, with TRBD2 matching 12 bases. CDR1 SGHDN and CDR2 FVKESK come from the germline V gene. V lost 2 bases and J lost 3; bases outside the gene matches: 5. CDR3 length: 17 amino acids. Written as DNA, the CDR3 is TGTGCCAGCAGCCAACCACTAGCGGGAGGCCTCTACAATGAGCAGTTCTTC. Residues: CASSQPLAGGLYNEQFF.

This clonotype showed up just a few times. V is TRBV3-1 and J is TRBJ2-1, with D uncertain. Trimming took off 0 bases at V and 10 bases at J, with 13 bases between the two ends. Germline V lookup: CDR1 LGHDT, CDR2 YNNKEL (reference sequence). The CDR3 extends over 14 amino acids. CDR3 region: CASSQDPDWSEQFF. The CDR3 region has the DNA TGTGCCAGCAGCCAAGACCCCGATTGGTCGGAGCAGTTCTTC.

V usage is TRBV21-1 and J usage is TRBJ2-7; no check of the table's D call, TRBD1, against the DNA was made. TRBV21-1 is recorded as a pseudogene. CDR3 length equals 16 residues. CDR3 sequence reads: CAAGGKCGTRSYEQYF. CDR3 DNA: TGTGCCGCCGGGGGGAAATGCGGAACCCGCTCCTACGAGCAGTACTTC.

This clonotype was seen a handful of times. The genes are TRBV7-2 and TRBJ2-7; 13 bases are a match to TRBD2. CDR1 is SGHTA and CDR2 is FQGNSA in the germline V gene. The CDR3 totals 15 residues. The trim removed 5 bases at V and 7 bases at J, leaving 8 bases unmatched. The chain's CDR3 is CASSPLTSGRIEQYF. DNA for the CDR3: TGTGCCAGCAGCCCCCTGACTAGCGGGAGGATTGAGCAGTACTTC. The full variable domain, in which reference TRBV7-2 and TRBJ2-7 provide the parts outside the CDR3, is GAGVSQSPSNKVTEKGKDVELRCDPISGHTALYWYRQSLGQGLEFLIYFQGNSAPDKSGLPSDRFSAERTGGSVSTLTIQRTQQEDSAVYLCASSPLTSGRIEQYFGPGTRLTVT.

This clonotype was detected many times. V and J are TRBV6-1 and TRBJ2-5; a possible D gene is TRBD1 (6 bases). Germline-derived CDR1 and CDR2 are MNHNS and SASEGT. This CDR3 is built from 14 residues. Trimming shortened V by 6 bases and J by 5 bases, and 16 bases separated the two germline ends. CDR3 bases: TGTGCCAGCAGGCAACAGGGTTCGGTGGAGACCCAGTACTTC. Amino acid sequence: CASRQQGSVETQYF.